The present TCR beta chain was sequenced within a study of Graves' ophthalmopathy and Graves' hyperthyroidism. Study-level information: The blood sample was drawn at first diagnosis and before any treatment.

Researchers took RNA transcripts and amplified TCR beta CDR3 regions from them. The authors performed first-round RT-PCR with HTBI primers and then a second-round multiplex PCR. TCRdb reprocessed the multiplex PCR reads with MiXCR, giving one entry per CDR3 protein. In the table there are 300,000 to 400,000 distinct CDR3 sequences, roughly a sixth of which are singletons. Study-wide results and caveats: Its predictions of ophthalmopathy progression gave the model over 65% sensitivity and 72% to 85% specificity. Also, most clonotypes expanded in the thyroid above 0.001 frequency appeared in blood.

This clonotype appeared many times. Its antigen is still unknown. Orbital computed tomography and thyroid ultrasound, along with TRAb, serum thyroxine and clinical symptoms, underpinned diagnosis. The CDR3 covers 13 residues. Germline values: CDR1 SQVTM, CDR2 ANQGSEA. Trimming took 5 bases from V and 1 from J, leaving 8 bases between them. The receptor comes from an adult man with Graves' ophthalmopathy. The V call is TRBV29-1, the J call TRBJ2-2; D not certain. Source material: peripheral blood. The CDR3 protein is CSVLVQNTGELFF. The DNA for the CDR3 is TGCAGCGTTCTTGTTCAGAACACCGGGGAGCTGTTTTTT.